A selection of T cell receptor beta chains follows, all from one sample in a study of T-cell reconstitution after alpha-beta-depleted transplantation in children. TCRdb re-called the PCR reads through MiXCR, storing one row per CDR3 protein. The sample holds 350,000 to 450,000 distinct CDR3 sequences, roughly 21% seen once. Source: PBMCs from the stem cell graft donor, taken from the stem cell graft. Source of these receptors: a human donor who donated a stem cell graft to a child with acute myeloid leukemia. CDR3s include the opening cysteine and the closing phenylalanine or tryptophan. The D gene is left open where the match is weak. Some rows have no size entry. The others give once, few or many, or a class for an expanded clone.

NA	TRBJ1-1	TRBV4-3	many	CASSQPIRTVSPTEAFF	TGCGCCAGCAGCCAACCGATCAGGACGGTCTCTCCCACTGAAGCTTTCTTT
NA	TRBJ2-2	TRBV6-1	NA	CASSEQGGTGELFF	TGTGCCAGCAGTGAGCAGGGGGGCACCGGGGAGCTGTTTTTT
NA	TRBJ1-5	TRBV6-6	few	CASSQDRDQPQHF	TGTGCCAGCAGTCAAGATAGGGATCAGCCCCAGCATTTT
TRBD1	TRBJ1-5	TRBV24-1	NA	CATSGGQRNQPQHF	TGTGCCACCAGCGGGGGACAGCGCAATCAGCCCCAGCATTTT
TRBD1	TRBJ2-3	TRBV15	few	CATSRESGGPDTQYF	TGTGCCACCAGCAGAGAGTCAGGGGGCCCCGATACGCAGTATTTT
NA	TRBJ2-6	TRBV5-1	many	CASSQGSGANVLTF	TGCGCCAGCAGCCAGGGATCTGGGGCCAACGTCCTGACTTTC
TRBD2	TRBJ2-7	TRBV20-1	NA	CSAKLAGESYEQYF	TGCAGTGCCAAACTAGCGGGAGAGAGCTACGAGCAGTACTTC
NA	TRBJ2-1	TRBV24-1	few	CATGSETYNEQFF	TGTGCCACCGGGTCAGAAACCTACAATGAGCAGTTCTTC
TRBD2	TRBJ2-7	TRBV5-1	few	CASSLQPGLAGTSEQYF	TGCGCCAGCAGCTTGCAGCCGGGACTAGCGGGAACGAGCGAGCAGTACTTC
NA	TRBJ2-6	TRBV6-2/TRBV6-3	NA	CASTDEIASGANVLTF	TGTGCCAGCACCGATGAGATCGCGTCGGGGGCCAACGTCCTGACTTTC
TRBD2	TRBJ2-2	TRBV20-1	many	CSALSGRAHGELFF	TGCAGTGCCCTTAGCGGGAGGGCTCACGGGGAGCTGTTTTTT
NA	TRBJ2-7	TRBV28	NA	CASSPSSQSSYEQYF	TGTGCCAGCAGTCCCAGTAGCCAGAGCTCCTACGAGCAGTACTTC
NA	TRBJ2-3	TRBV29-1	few	CSVEATASTDTQYF	TGCAGCGTTGAAGCTACGGCTAGCACAGATACGCAGTATTTT
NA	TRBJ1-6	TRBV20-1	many	CSARRLPSGSPLHF	TGCAGTGCTAGAAGGCTCCCTTCGGGCTCACCCCTCCACTTT
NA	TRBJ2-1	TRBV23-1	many	CASSQSEAGPYNEQFF	TGCGCCAGCAGTCAATCGGAGGCAGGGCCCTACAATGAGCAGTTCTTC
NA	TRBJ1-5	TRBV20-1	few	CSARRDGYSNQPQHF	TGCAGTGCCCGTCGGGACGGATATAGCAATCAGCCCCAGCATTTT
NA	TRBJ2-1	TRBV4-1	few	CASSQVGRDLYNEQFF	TGCGCCAGCAGCCAAGTCGGGCGGGATCTCTACAATGAGCAGTTCTTC
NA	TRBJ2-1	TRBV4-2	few	CASSQDPRGFYNEQFF	TGTGCCAGCAGCCAAGATCCGCGGGGTTTTTACAATGAGCAGTTCTTC
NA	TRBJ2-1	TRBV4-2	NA	CASSQELPQVGVSYNEQFF	TGTGCCAGCAGCCAAGAACTACCCCAGGTTGGAGTCTCCTACAATGAGCAGTTCTTC
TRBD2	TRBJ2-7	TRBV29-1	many	CSVIPSGTYEQYF	TGCAGCGTTATCCCTAGCGGCACCTACGAGCAGTACTTC
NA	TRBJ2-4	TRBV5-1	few	CASSPAGGNNIQYF	TGCGCCAGCAGCCCGGCTGGGGGCAACAACATTCAGTACTTC
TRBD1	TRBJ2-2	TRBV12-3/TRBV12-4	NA	CASSFGQGDTGELFF	TGTGCCAGCAGTTTCGGGCAGGGGGACACCGGGGAGCTGTTTTTT
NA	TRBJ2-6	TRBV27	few	CASSSHGYSGANVLTF	TGTGCCAGCAGTTCCCACGGGTACTCTGGGGCCAACGTCCTGACTTTC
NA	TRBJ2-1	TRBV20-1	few	CSARALRLPNDEQFF	TGCAGTGCTAGAGCTCTGAGACTACCCAACGATGAGCAGTTCTTC
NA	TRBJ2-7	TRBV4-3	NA	CASSQGYGGEEQYF	TGCGCCAGCAGCCAAGGTTACGGCGGTGAGGAGCAGTACTTC
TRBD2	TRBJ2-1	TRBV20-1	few	CSAHLLAGEKNEQFF	TGCAGTGCTCATCTACTAGCGGGAGAAAAGAATGAGCAGTTCTTC
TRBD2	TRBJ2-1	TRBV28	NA	CASSSIRGETSGYNEQFF	TGTGCCAGCAGTTCAATCCGGGGGGAGACTAGCGGATACAATGAGCAGTTCTTC
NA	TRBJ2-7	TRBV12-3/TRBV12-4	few	CASSQGTAIYEQYF	TGTGCCAGCAGCCAAGGGACGGCTATCTACGAGCAGTACTTC